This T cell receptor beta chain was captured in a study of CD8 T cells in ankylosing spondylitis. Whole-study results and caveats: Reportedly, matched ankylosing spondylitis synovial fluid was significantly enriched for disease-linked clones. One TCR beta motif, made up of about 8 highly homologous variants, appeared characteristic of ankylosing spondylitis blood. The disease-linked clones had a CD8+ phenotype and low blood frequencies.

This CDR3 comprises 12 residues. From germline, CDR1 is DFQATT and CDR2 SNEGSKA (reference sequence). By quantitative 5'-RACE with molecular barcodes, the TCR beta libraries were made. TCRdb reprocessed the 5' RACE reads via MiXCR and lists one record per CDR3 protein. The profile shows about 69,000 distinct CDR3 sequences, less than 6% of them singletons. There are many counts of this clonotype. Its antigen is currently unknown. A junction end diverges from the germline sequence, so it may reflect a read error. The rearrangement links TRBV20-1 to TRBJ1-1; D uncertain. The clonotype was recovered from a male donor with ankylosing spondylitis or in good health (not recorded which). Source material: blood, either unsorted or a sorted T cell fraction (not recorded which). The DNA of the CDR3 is TGCAGTGCTAGGGAGGGAGGGCCCCGGCTGACCTTT. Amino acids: CSAREGGPRLTF.